This entry is about one TCR beta chain. Its antigen is unidentified. The CDR3 is made up of 15 amino acids. Per the germline V gene, CDR1 is SGHNT and CDR2 is YYREEE (reference sequence). Trimming cost V 2 bases and J 1 base; bases outside gene matches: 3. The data stem from a study of cytomegalovirus exposure and HLA in healthy donors. Study results and limitations: The Asian-associated ancestry cluster reportedly had fewer N-insertions than the approximately 670-donor mean in a later analysis.

Both 60 Vbeta primers and 13 Jbeta primers went into the PCR. Repertoires were generated with immunoSEQ multiplex PCR, while TCRdb's copy carries only in-frame clones and drops some. The profile shows 120,000 or so clones, around 79% of them singletons. This TCR derives from a woman aged 18-29 years in good health and CMV-seronegative. Source material: PBMCs. The chain is built from TRBV5-4 and TRBJ2-3; 8 nucleotides line up with TRBD2. The chain's CDR3 is CASSFFSGGTDTQYF. CDR3 bases: TGTGCCAGCAGCTTCTTTAGCGGGGGCACAGATACGCAGTATTTT.